This record looks at one TCR beta chain sequence and its context. Its antigen is currently unknown. The entry originates in a study of response to subunit inactivated influenza vaccine. Whole-study results and caveats: It was the authors' suggestion that each seasonal influenza vaccination recruits few new T cells.

TCRdb independently ran MiXCR on the RT-PCR reads; one entry per CDR3 protein. The sample lists about 700,000 distinct CDR3 sequences, approximately 15% seen once, with around 6.5% in the top ten. Germline trimming cut 1 base from V and 0 bases from J; bases unmatched to any gene: 7. CDR3 size: 17 residues. The V gene's germline CDR1 is LGHNA and CDR2 YSLEER. The chain combines TRBV4-3 with TRBJ2-3, with 7 nucleotides matching TRBD2. This receptor was taken from a man aged 50-60 years who received an inactivated influenza vaccine. The sample in question was PBMCs from blood, obtained around 14 days before vaccination. The CDR3 bases are TGCGCCAGCAGCCAAGCATTGGCTAGCGGAAGCACAGATACGCAGTATTTT. Translating it yields CASSQALASGSTDTQYF.